This TCR beta chain comes out of a study of T cell repertoires in cytomegalovirus infection. This clonotype was found a few times. Its antigen is not identified. CDR3 length: 19 residues. Germline V gene data show CDR1 as SGHTA and CDR2 as FQGNSA. V shed 2 bases and J 4 bases; nucleotides not matched to a gene: 13. TCRdb processed the reads anew with MiXCR; each CDR3 protein has one entry. The data contain a few hundred thousand distinct CDR3 sequences, over 35% of them seen just once; the ten biggest clones take up 48%. This receptor was identified in a human donor in good health (CMV status not recorded). Some clones in this sample may be carry-over from other donors' samples. The V gene is TRBV7-2, the J gene TRBJ2-1; 11 bases agree with TRBD2. The sample consisted of cultured PBMCs, taken from culture after CMV antigen stimulation. The CDR3 sequence: CASSLRWVLAGGTYNEQFF. The CDR3 DNA sequence: TGTGCCAGCAGCTTAAGATGGGTTCTAGCGGGAGGAACGTACAATGAGCAGTTCTTC.